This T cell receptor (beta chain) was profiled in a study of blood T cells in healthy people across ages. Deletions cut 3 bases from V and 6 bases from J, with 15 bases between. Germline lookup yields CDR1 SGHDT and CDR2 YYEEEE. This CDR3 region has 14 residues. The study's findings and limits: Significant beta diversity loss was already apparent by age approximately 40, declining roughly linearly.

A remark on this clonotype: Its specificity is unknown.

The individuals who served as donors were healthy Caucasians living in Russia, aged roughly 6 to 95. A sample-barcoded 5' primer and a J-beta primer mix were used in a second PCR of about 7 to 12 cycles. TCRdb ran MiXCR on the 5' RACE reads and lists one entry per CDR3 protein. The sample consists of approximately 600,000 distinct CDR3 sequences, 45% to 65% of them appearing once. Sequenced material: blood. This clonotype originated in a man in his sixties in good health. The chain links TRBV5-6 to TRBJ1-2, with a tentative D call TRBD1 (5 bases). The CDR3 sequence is CASSWDSATDGYTF. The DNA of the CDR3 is TGTGCCAGCAGCTGGGACTCCGCCACGGATGGCTACACCTTC.